The 5 T cell receptor beta chains in this list originate from one sample, sequenced in a study of T cell responses to AZD1222 COVID-19 vaccine. The data were produced by immunoSEQ multiplex PCR, yet TCRdb's version contains in-frame clones alone and is incomplete. Among approximately 130,000 clones listed, 80% to 90% were seen once. The sample was peripheral blood, taken 28 days after the second AZD1222 dose. The receptor set was obtained from an adult who received the AZD1222 COVID-19 vaccine.

V usage is TRBV5-1 and J usage is TRBJ1-1, with D unresolved. CDR1 and CDR2 (germline): SGHRS, YFSETQ. The CDR3 loop spans 14 amino acids. With 3 bases removed from V and 5 bases from J, the gap between germline ends came to 14 bases. As DNA, the CDR3 is TGCGCCAGCAGCTCCGGGGAATTGGAAACTGAAGCTTTCTTT. Translating it yields CASSSGELETEAFF. The complete variable domain, with remaining parts taken from reference TRBV5-1 and TRBJ1-1, reads KAGVTQTPRYLIKTRGQQVTLSCSPISGHRSVSWYQQTPGQGLQFLFEYFSETQRNKGNFPGRFSGRQFSNSRSEMNVSTLELGDSALYLCASSSGELETEAFFGQGTRLTVV.

V and J are TRBV7-9 and TRBJ1-5, with a tentative D call TRBD1 (5 bases). The CDR3 sequence is 18 residues long. From germline, CDR1 is SEHNR and CDR2 FQNEAQ (reference sequence). The V end lost 1 base, the J end lost 0 bases, and 16 bases lay between the germline ends. Here the CDR3 reads CASSLEGEWGYSNQPQHF. CDR3 nucleotide sequence: TGTGCCAGCAGCTTAGAAGGGGAGTGGGGGTATAGCAATCAGCCCCAGCATTTT.

The CDR3: CASSLSGRRNSPLHF. CDR3 DNA sequence: TGTGCCAGCAGCTTAAGCGGGCGACGTAATTCACCCCTCCACTTT. The rearrangement uses TRBV7-9 and TRBJ1-6; D ambiguous. CDR3 length: 15 residues. Between the trimmed V and J ends, which lost 2 bases and 6 bases, there was a span of 11 bases. Germline CDR1 reads SEHNR; CDR2 reads FQNEAQ (reference sequence).

The chain carries TRBV2 and TRBJ1-3, with no clear D. Trimming took off 3 bases at V and 0 bases at J, with 6 bases between the two ends. Germline V CDR1 and CDR2: SNHLY, FYNNEI. CDR3 length: 14 residues. The CDR3 region has the DNA TGTGCCAGCAGTGATGCCAGCTCTGGAAACACCATATATTTT. Translating gives CASSDASSGNTIYF.

The V and J genes are TRBV18 and TRBJ2-3; D not certain. The ends were cut back, 6 bases at V and 0 bases at J, with 10 bases in the middle. This CDR3 is 14 amino acids long. Germline V gene lookup returns CDR1 KGHSH and CDR2 LQKENI. The chain's CDR3 is CASSPIDSTDTQYF. DNA for the CDR3: TGTGCCAGCTCCCCAATTGACAGCACAGATACGCAGTATTTT.